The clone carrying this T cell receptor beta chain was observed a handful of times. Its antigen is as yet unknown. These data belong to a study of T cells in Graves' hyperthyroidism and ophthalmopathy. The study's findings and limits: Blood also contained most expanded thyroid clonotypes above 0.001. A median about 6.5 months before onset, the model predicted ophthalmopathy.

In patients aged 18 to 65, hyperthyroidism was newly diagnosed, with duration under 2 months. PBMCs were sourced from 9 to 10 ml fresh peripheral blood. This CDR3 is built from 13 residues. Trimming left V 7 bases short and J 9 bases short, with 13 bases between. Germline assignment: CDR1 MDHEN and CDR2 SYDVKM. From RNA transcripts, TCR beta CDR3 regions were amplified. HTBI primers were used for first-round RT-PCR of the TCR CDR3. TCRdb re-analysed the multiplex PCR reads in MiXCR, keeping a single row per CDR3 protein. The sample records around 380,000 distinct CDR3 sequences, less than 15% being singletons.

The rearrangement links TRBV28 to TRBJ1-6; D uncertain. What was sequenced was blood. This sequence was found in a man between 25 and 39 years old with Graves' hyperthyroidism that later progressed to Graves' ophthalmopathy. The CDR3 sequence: CASTLPAASPLHF. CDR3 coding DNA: TGTGCCAGCACCCTGCCAGCAGCTTCACCCCTCCACTTT. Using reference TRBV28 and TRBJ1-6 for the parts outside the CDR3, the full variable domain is DVKVTQSSRYLVKRTGEKVFLECVQDMDHENMFWYRQDPGLGLRLIYFSYDVKMKEKGDIPEGYSVSREKKERFSLILESASTNQTSMYLCASTLPAASPLHFGNGTRLTVT.